This entry lists 21 T cell receptor beta chains sequenced from one sample in a study of blood T cell repertoires in COVID-19. Libraries were prepared by immunoSEQ multiplex PCR; TCRdb keeps only in-frame clonotypes and omits some of them. The table includes approximately 240,000 clones, around 90% detected once. Sequencing was carried out using PBMCs or T cells enriched from blood (not recorded which). These receptors came from a woman in her thirties with acute COVID-19.

This clone was seen just once. The chain combines TRBV6-5 with TRBJ2-1, with a weak D call TRBD2 (5 bases). The germline CDR1 and CDR2 sequences are MNHEY and SVGAGI. The germline V and J ends were trimmed by 9 bases and 0 bases, with 15 bases remaining between them. The CDR3 has 15 residues. The CDR3: CASTKTGSSYNEQFF. The CDR3 DNA sequence: TGTGCCAGTACGAAAACGGGGAGCTCCTACAATGAGCAGTTCTTC.

CDR3 region: CASSQGPEGTEAFF. CDR3 nucleotide sequence: TGCGCCAGCAGCCAAGGTCCGGAGGGCACTGAAGCTTTCTTT. The rearrangement joins TRBV4-1 to TRBJ1-1; the D is unclear. Germline assignment: CDR1 MGHRA and CDR2 YSYEKL. Trimming took 1 base from V and 4 from J, leaving 10 bases between them. The CDR3 is made up of 14 amino acids.

The chain carries TRBV28 and TRBJ2-1, with 8 nucleotides matching TRBD2. Germline CDR1 MDHEN, CDR2 SYDVKM. Unmatched junction bases numbered 8, after V lost 1 base and J lost 3 bases. This CDR3 has 17 amino acids. The CDR3: CASSLFKAGVIYNEQFF. In DNA, the CDR3 is TGTGCCAGCAGTTTATTCAAAGCGGGGGTAATCTACAATGAGCAGTTCTTC.

This clone was seen a handful of times. The gene calls are TRBV29-1 and TRBJ1-5; D ambiguous. V was pared by 4 bases and J by 7 bases, with 20 bases between. This CDR3 spans 15 amino acids. Germline V CDR1 and CDR2: SQVTM, ANQGSEA. For the CDR3, the DNA is TGCAGCGTTGGAGAGGCAGGTTTACCGGCCCAGCCCCAGCATTTT. Translated: CSVGEAGLPAQPQHF.

The V and J genes are TRBV29-1 and TRBJ1-2; 9 nucleotides align to TRBD1. Germline V gives CDR1 SQVTM, CDR2 ANQGSEA. Losses at the gene ends were 2 bases for V and 6 bases for J; bases not matched to a gene: 7. The CDR3 extends over 14 amino acids. CDR3 DNA: TGCAGCGTTGAAAGGGGGGACAGGGTAAATGGCTACACCTTC. Translation gives CSVERGDRVNGYTF.

This clone has a handful of counts. At one end, the junction sequence differs from germline, possibly due to a read error. V is TRBV7-6 and J is TRBJ2-3, with D perhaps given as TRBD1 or TRBD2 (9 bases each). Germline assignment: CDR1 SGHVS and CDR2 FNYEAQ. This CDR3 spans 15 amino acids. CDR3 residues: CASSLAGQGVDTQYF. The CDR3 bases are TGTGCCAGCAGCCTAGCGGGACAGGGTGTGGATACGCAGTATTTT.

This clone appeared a single time. The gene calls are TRBV5-1 and TRBJ1-5; D may be TRBD1 (5 bases). CDR3 size: 15 residues. Trimming shortened V by 2 bases and J by 3 bases, and 12 bases separated the two germline ends. Per the germline V gene, CDR1 is SGHRS and CDR2 is YFSETQ. As DNA, the CDR3 is TGCGCCAGCAGCTTAAGGGGCTCTGACAATCAGCCCCAGCATTTT. Amino acid sequence: CASSLRGSDNQPQHF.

The genes are TRBV4-1 and TRBJ1-4; 8 nucleotides line up with TRBD1. This CDR3 is 15 amino acids long. The V and J ends lost 2 bases and 7 bases, in that order; junction bases with no gene match: 6. Germline loops: CDR1 MGHRA, CDR2 YSYEKL. CDR3 sequence (DNA): TGCGCCAGCAGCCAACAGGGGGCCATTACTGAAAAACTGTTTTTT. This sequence encodes CASSQQGAITEKLFF.

This chain uses TRBV5-1 with TRBJ1-1; 10 nucleotides align to TRBD1. The V and J ends lost 4 bases and 8 bases, in that order; junction bases with no gene match: 5. The germline CDR1 and CDR2 sequences are SGHRS and YFSETQ. CDR3 length: 13 amino acids. This CDR3 is CASSPMDRGEAFF. The CDR3 DNA reads as TGCGCCAGCAGCCCAATGGACAGGGGGGAAGCTTTCTTT.

The rearrangement links TRBV12-3 or TRBV12-4 to TRBJ1-1, with a tentative D call TRBD1 (6 bases). The CDR3 runs 13 residues. V dropped 5 bases and J dropped 6 bases, with 13 bases sitting between them. The CDR3, as DNA: TGTGCCAGCAGTCTCAGGGAGGGGGCTGAAGCTTTCTTT. Its translation: CASSLREGAEAFF.

Only a few counts were recorded for this clone. CDR3 DNA: TGTGCCAGCACGGTAGACAGGGGCCTTCCTTATGGCTACACCTTC. Protein product: CASTVDRGLPYGYTF. The V and J genes are TRBV7-9 and TRBJ1-2, with TRBD1 matching 8 bases. The CDR3 totals 15 residues. Losses at the gene ends were 7 bases for V and 5 bases for J; bases not matched to a gene: 12. Germline V gene sequence: CDR1 SEHNR, CDR2 FQNEAQ (reference sequence). The variable domain in full, completed from reference TRBV7-9 and TRBJ1-2, reads DTGVSQNPRHKITKRGQNVTFRCDPISEHNRLYWYRQTLGQGPEFLTYFQNEAQLEKSRLLSDRFSAERPKGSFSTLEIQRTEQGDSAMYLCASTVDRGLPYGYTFGSGTRLTVV.

This chain's CDR3 is CASRTSGSNEQFF. CDR3 coding DNA: TGTGCCAGCAGGACTAGCGGGAGTAATGAGCAGTTCTTC. The V gene is TRBV7-8, the J gene TRBJ2-1; 12 bases are a match to TRBD2. Trimming at V came to 6 bases and at J to 7 bases, leaving 1 base not matched to a gene. The CDR3 extends over 13 amino acids. The germline CDR1 and CDR2 sequences are SGHVS and FQNEAQ.

The rearrangement uses TRBV5-1 and TRBJ2-2, with unresolved D. Trimming took off 4 bases at V and 3 bases at J, with 10 bases between the two ends. Per germline, CDR1 SGHRS and CDR2 YFSETQ. This CDR3 has 14 amino acids. As DNA, the CDR3 is TGCGCCAGCAGCCCCAGTGGAGACACCGGGGAGCTGTTTTTT. It codes for CASSPSGDTGELFF.

This clone was counted a single time. The V and J genes are TRBV28 and TRBJ1-5, with D hard to call. Germline values: CDR1 MDHEN, CDR2 SYDVKM. The CDR3 loop spans 15 amino acids. V was shortened by 7 bases and J by 3 bases, with 16 bases between the two germline ends. The CDR3 region has the DNA TGTGCCAGCAAGATGGAAGGAGGGCCCAATCAGCCCCAGCATTTT. Its protein product is CASKMEGGPNQPQHF.

This rearrangement joins TRBV5-1 to TRBJ2-5; 7 positions match TRBD2. The CDR3 runs 17 residues. Germline V gene sequence: CDR1 SGHRS, CDR2 YFSETQ. The V segment lost 0 bases and the J segment 1 base; nucleotides outside the gene matches: 9. The CDR3 DNA reads TGCGCCAGCAGCTTGGGGGTGACGGGAGGCCTCCAAGAGACCCAGTACTTC. Translation gives CASSLGVTGGLQETQYF. The complete variable domain, with remaining parts taken from reference TRBV5-1 and TRBJ2-5, reads KAGVTQTPRYLIKTRGQQVTLSCSPISGHRSVSWYQQTPGQGLQFLFEYFSETQRNKGNFPGRFSGRQFSNSRSEMNVSTLELGDSALYLCASSLGVTGGLQETQYFGPGTRLLVL.

V is TRBV24-1 and J is TRBJ1-1; no definite D call. The CDR3 totals 15 residues. Between the trimmed V and J ends, which lost 6 bases and 6 bases, there was a span of 19 bases. Germline V gene data show CDR1 as KGHDR and CDR2 as SFDVKD. The DNA of the CDR3 is TGTGCCACCAGTCCAGCGAATGCAGTTAAAGCTGAAGCTTTCTTT. It translates to CATSPANAVKAEAFF.

This rearrangement joins TRBV2 to TRBJ2-5; D ambiguous. CDR3 length: 12 residues. Germline loops: CDR1 SNHLY, CDR2 FYNNEI. The germline V and J ends were trimmed by 2 bases and 5 bases, with 6 bases remaining between them. As DNA, the CDR3 is TGTGCCAGCAGTGAACGCGGCGAGACCCAGTACTTC. This codes for CASSERGETQYF.

The chain uses TRBV29-1 and TRBJ1-2; D is undetermined. CDR3 size: 12 residues. The V end was cut by 1 base, the J end by 8 bases, with 11 bases between. Germline V gene lookup returns CDR1 SQVTM and CDR2 ANQGSEA. The DNA of the CDR3 is TGCAGCGTTGAAGCGAGAGTAGAGGGCTACACCTTC. It codes for CSVEARVEGYTF.

This chain uses TRBV11-1 with TRBJ2-1; no definite D call. This CDR3 is 13 amino acids long. V dropped 5 bases and J dropped 5 bases, with 10 bases sitting between them. Germline assignment: CDR1 SGHAT and CDR2 FQDESV (reference sequence). The chain's CDR3 is CASSPTQDNEQFF. The CDR3 nucleotides read TGTGCCAGCAGCCCGACCCAGGACAATGAGCAGTTCTTC.

The chain links TRBV3-1 (or the pseudogene TRBV3-2) to TRBJ1-5; D not resolved. CDR1 is LGHDT, CDR2 YNNKEL, per germline (reference sequence). The CDR3 totals 20 residues. V lost 0 bases, J lost 0 bases, and 21 bases lay in between. This chain's CDR3 is CASSQDREIPRKYSNQPQHF. The CDR3 DNA reads as TGTGCCAGCAGCCAAGATCGTGAGATCCCCCGAAAGTATAGCAATCAGCCCCAGCATTTT.

The rearrangement joins TRBV11-2 to TRBJ2-7, with D possibly being TRBD2 (5 bases). CDR1 and CDR2 from the germline V gene are SGHAT and FQNNGV. There are 17 residues in the CDR3. Trimming removed 4 bases from V and 2 bases from J, with 21 bases in between. CDR3 DNA sequence: TGTGCCAGCAGCTCCGGAGCTAGCCCGGGTGCCCCCTACGAGCAGTACTTC. It specifies CASSSGASPGAPYEQYF.